This T cell receptor (beta chain) derives from a study of T cell responses to AZD1222 COVID-19 vaccine. The CDR3 extends over 16 amino acids. Method: immunoSEQ multiplex PCR; TCRdb's copy keeps in-frame clones and lacks some. The data show 150,000 to 200,000 clones, with around 90% seen just once and approximately 1.2% held by the top ten. With regard to this clone: Its antigen is currently unknown.

Pooled in the analysis were second doses at about 4 or about 12 weeks. General observations from the study: The donors showed a predominance of white British ancestry and of females, with possible underestimation of clonal diversity. Rises in breadth and depth of Spike-specific TCRs came after two AZD1222 doses. Among AZD1222 vaccinees, only six were seropositive at baseline.

The receptor's source is an adult who received the AZD1222 COVID-19 vaccine. The chain couples TRBV21-1 to TRBJ1-5. TRBV21-1 is annotated as a pseudogene. The sequenced sample was peripheral blood, obtained 28 days after the second AZD1222 dose. The CDR3 DNA reads TGTGCCAGCAGCAATCACCGGGACGGACACAATCAGCCCCAGCATTTT. Translated: CASSNHRDGHNQPQHF.